Given below is one T cell receptor (beta chain) in context. The data derive from a study of shared T cell receptors in the human thymus. The repertoire was sequenced with immunoSEQ multiplex PCR; TCRdb's copy has only in-frame clones and lacks some. The data contain hundreds of thousands of clones, around nine tenths of them seen just once; the ten biggest clones take up 0.0095% to 0.011%. Germline CDR1 reads GTSNPN; CDR2 reads SVGIG (reference sequence). J was trimmed by 8 bases and V by 1 base; bases with no gene match: 12. This CDR3 has 17 amino acids. These data were likewise used in another study, on human thymus T cells.

This clonotype was sampled from a boy in the first two years of life with a congenital heart defect. The gene calls are TRBV30 and TRBJ2-3; 13 nucleotides agree with TRBD2. Material for sequencing was thymocytes. The CDR3 loop reads CAWSAPPTSGRKGTQYF. The CDR3 DNA follows: TGTGCCTGGAGTGCTCCCCCGACTAGCGGGAGGAAGGGTACGCAGTATTTT.